A single sample gave rise to the 12 T cell receptor beta chains below, sequenced in a study of regulatory T cells in long-lasting Graves disease. This sample's time point: newly diagnosed GD, antithyroid drugs for less than 3 months. Isolated PBMC RNA provided the starting material for the TCR library. The authors built TCR beta libraries using iRepertoire HTBI primers and Arm-PCR of CDR3 regions. MiXCR, run by TCRdb on the multiplex PCR reads, gives a single entry per CDR3 protein. The sample records over 200,000 distinct CDR3 sequences, 15% to 20% being singletons. The data were also submitted as part of a second study, on T cells in Graves' hyperthyroidism and ophthalmopathy.

The starting material was peripheral blood mononuclear cells (PBMCs), obtained at new diagnosis, from a patient treated with antithyroid drugs. All receptors derive from a woman aged 25-40 years with Graves disease.

This clonotype has at least ten counts. This chain connects TRBV27 to TRBJ1-6, with unresolved D. The CDR3 spans 15 residues. The V gene lost 0 bases and the J gene lost 3 bases, with 6 bases spanning the gap. CDR1 and CDR2 (germline): MNHEY, SMNVEV (reference sequence). The CDR3 is CASSLSGLYNSPLHF. The CDR3 bases are TGTGCCAGCAGTTTATCCGGCCTCTATAATTCACCCCTCCACTTT.

Concerning this clonotype itself: This sequence is one base from a far larger clone and is likely a read error. The V gene is TRBV13, the J gene TRBJ1-1, with D tentatively TRBD1 (6 bases). The CDR3 contains 15 residues. Per the germline V gene, CDR1 is PRHDT and CDR2 is FYEKMQ (reference sequence). For the CDR3, the DNA is TGCGCCAGCAGCTTCCTCGGACAGTCGAACACTGAAGCTCTCTTT. Translation: CASSFLGQSNTEALF.

As regards this clonotype: Possible read error: a much larger clone is one base away. The chain employs TRBV6-2 or TRBV6-3 and TRBJ2-5; 12 nucleotides match TRBD2. V dropped 8 bases and J dropped 7; count of bases not matched to a gene: 14. Germline V gene data show CDR1 as MNHEY and CDR2 as SVGEGT. The CDR3 loop spans 16 amino acids. CDR3 in DNA: TGTGCCAGCGGTGCGACTAGCGGGGGAGCCTTGCTGACCCAGTACTTC. Protein sequence: CASGATSGGALLTQYF.

Worth noting for this clonotype: A far larger clone is a single base away, which makes a read error likely. CDR3 DNA sequence: TGTGCCAGCTCCTCCCGGGACAGGTACAATGAGCAGTTCTTC. This encodes CASSSRDRYNEQFF. The V call is TRBV2, the J call TRBJ2-5, with TRBD1 matching over 8 bases. Matching the DNA end better, TRBJ2-1 makes the J call doubtful. The CDR3 has 14 amino acids. In germline, CDR1 is SNHLY, CDR2 FYNNEI.

At least ten counts were recorded for this clonotype. The J gene is TRBJ2-6, the V gene TRBV29-1; D remains ambiguous. The CDR3 covers 15 residues. CDR1 is SQVTM, CDR2 ANQGSEA, per germline. The V gene lost 0 bases and the J gene lost 4 bases, with 10 bases spanning the gap. CDR3 sequence reads: CSVEEGRAGANVLTF. The CDR3 bases are TGCAGCGTTGAAGAGGGCAGAGCCGGGGCCAACGTCCTGACTTTC. The full variable domain, completed using reference TRBV29-1 and TRBJ2-6, is SAVISQKPSRDICQRGTSLTIQCQVDSQVTMMFWYRQQPGQSLTLIATANQGSEATYESGFVIDKFPISRPNLTFSTLTVSNMSPEDSSIYLCSVEEGRAGANVLTFGAGSRLTVL.

In this sample, this clonotype turned up many times. This chain joins TRBV20-1 and TRBJ2-3; D is uncertain. V was clipped by 3 bases and J by 0 bases, with 7 bases between them. Looked up from germline, CDR1 is DFQATT and CDR2 is SNEGSKA (reference sequence). The CDR3 contains 13 residues. The CDR3 DNA sequence: TGCAGTGCTAGCTTCCTTAGCACAGATACGCAGTATTTT. Residues: CSASFLSTDTQYF.

This chain links TRBV5-4 with TRBJ2-7, with 9 bases identical to TRBD1. CDR1 is SGHNT and CDR2 is YYREEE in the germline V gene (reference sequence). V lost 4 bases and J lost 7; bases outside the gene matches: 9. The CDR3 spans 14 residues. Here the CDR3 reads CASSENRDRVEQYF. For the CDR3, the DNA is TGTGCCAGCAGCGAGAACCGGGACAGGGTAGAGCAGTACTTC.

This clonotype was observed many times. The rearrangement links TRBV12-3 or TRBV12-4 to TRBJ2-1, with D unclear. This CDR3 comprises 11 residues. Trimming removed 3 bases at V and 10 bases at J, with 7 bases between. The CDR3 here is CASSFTPEQFF. DNA of the CDR3: TGTGCCAGCAGTTTTACCCCCGAGCAGTTCTTC.

This clonotype was counted ten times or more. This chain links TRBV2 with TRBJ2-7, with no clear D. Germline CDR1 reads SNHLY; CDR2 reads FYNNEI. The CDR3 is 12 residues long. The V end lost 3 bases, the J end lost 3 bases, and 6 bases lay between the germline ends. CDR3 in amino acids: CASSDTVYEQYF. The DNA of the CDR3 is TGTGCCAGCAGTGACACAGTCTACGAGCAGTACTTC.

Remarks on this clonotype: Sequence at one end of the junction differs from germline and may be a read error. The gene calls are TRBV10-3 and TRBJ1-3; no firm D call. This CDR3 has 15 amino acids. Germline V gene lookup returns CDR1 ENHRY and CDR2 SYGVKD. CDR3 sequence: CAISESRTSGNTVYF. The CDR3 bases are TGTGCCATCAGTGAGTCGAGAACATCTGGAAACACCGTATATTTT.

This clonotype was seen repeatedly, ten times or more. The chain combines TRBV7-9 with TRBJ1-4; D remains ambiguous. The germline V gene has CDR1 SEHNR and CDR2 FQNEAQ (reference sequence). V was pared by 5 bases and J by 6 bases, with 19 bases between. The CDR3 extends over 16 amino acids. The CDR3 reads CASSARAGSWDEKLFF. CDR3 nucleotides: TGTGCCAGCAGCGCCCGAGCCGGGTCTTGGGATGAAAAACTGTTTTTT.

A remark on this clonotype: A junction boundary mismatches the germline segment, possibly from a read error. The genes are TRBV3-1 and TRBJ2-1; D perhaps matches TRBD1 (5 bases). Germline V CDR1 and CDR2: LGHDT, YNNKEL (reference sequence). The CDR3 extends over 14 amino acids. For the CDR3, the DNA is TGTGCCAGCAGCCAGTTTATTCTCCTTGACAGAAACCTCTTC. Translating it yields CASSQFILLDRNLF.